A selection of T cell receptor beta chains follows, all from one sample in a study of regulatory T cells in long-lasting Graves disease. TCRdb ran MiXCR on the multiplex PCR reads and lists one entry per CDR3 protein. The sample consists of about 610,000 distinct CDR3 sequences, around 16% of them appearing once. This same sample was also part of a study on T cells in Graves' hyperthyroidism and ophthalmopathy.

Sample: peripheral blood mononuclear cells (PBMCs), taken at new diagnosis, from a patient treated with antithyroid drugs. These receptors were taken from a man aged 18 to 29 with Graves disease. Each CDR3 is given with its conserved first and last residue. The D gene is left open where the match is weak. Only part of the rows carry a size: once, few, many, or a class if the clone is expanded.

v_gene: TRBV5-1
j_gene: TRBJ2-5
abundance: many
d_gene: TRBD2
CDR3nt: TGCGCCAGCGTCCCTAGCGGAAAGGGGGAGACCCAGTACTTC
CDR3aa: CASVPSGKGETQYF

v_gene: TRBV30
j_gene: TRBJ1-1
abundance: many
d_gene: -
CDR3nt: TGTGCCCGACTTAGTAGGGGGAACACTGAAGCTTTCTTT
CDR3aa: CARLSRGNTEAFF

v_gene: TRBV2
j_gene: TRBJ1-3
abundance: few
d_gene: -
CDR3nt: TGTGCCAGCAGTGAAATGTCCTGGGTCTCTGGAAACACCATATATTTT
CDR3aa: CASSEMSWVSGNTIYF

v_gene: TRBV5-1
j_gene: TRBJ1-1
abundance: many
d_gene: -
CDR3nt: TGCGCCAGCAGCTTATGGGATGGGACTGAAGCTTTCTTT
CDR3aa: CASSLWDGTEAFF

v_gene: TRBV29-1
j_gene: TRBJ2-2
abundance: few
d_gene: -
CDR3nt: TGCAGCGTTGGGACCGGGGACACCGGGGAGCTGTTTTTT
CDR3aa: CSVGTGDTGELFF

v_gene: TRBV9
j_gene: TRBJ2-7
abundance: few
d_gene: -
CDR3nt: TGTGCCAGCAGCGTAGGACTCCCTTCCTACGAGCAGTACTTC
CDR3aa: CASSVGLPSYEQYF

v_gene: TRBV25-1
j_gene: TRBJ1-4
abundance: few
d_gene: -
CDR3nt: TGTGCCAGCAGTGGGACAGATGAAAAACTGTTTTTT
CDR3aa: CASSGTDEKLFF

v_gene: TRBV6-2/TRBV6-3
j_gene: TRBJ2-7
abundance: few
d_gene: TRBD2
CDR3nt: TGTGCCAGCAGATTTAGCGGGAGCGGCGACGAGCAGTACTTC
CDR3aa: CASRFSGSGDEQYF

v_gene: TRBV18
j_gene: TRBJ1-5
abundance: -
d_gene: -
CDR3nt: TGTGCCAGCTCTGCGAGCGTGGAAGCCCAGCATTTT
CDR3aa: CASSASVEAQHF

v_gene: TRBV2
j_gene: TRBJ1-3
abundance: many
d_gene: -
CDR3nt: TGTGCCAGCAGTGAGGGGAGCTCTGGAAACACCATATATTTT
CDR3aa: CASSEGSSGNTIYF

v_gene: TRBV20-1
j_gene: TRBJ2-1
abundance: -
d_gene: -
CDR3nt: TGCAGTGCTCTCTCTTTGGACTATCACAATGAGCAGTTCTTC
CDR3aa: CSALSLDYHNEQFF

v_gene: TRBV7-3
j_gene: TRBJ2-1
abundance: -
d_gene: -
CDR3nt: TGTGCCAGCAGCGCGAATAGCGGGACAGGCGATGAGCAGTTCTTC
CDR3aa: CASSANSGTGDEQFF

v_gene: TRBV27
j_gene: TRBJ2-1
abundance: -
d_gene: -
CDR3nt: TGTGCCAGCAGTTATAACGTCGCCGGCGATGAGCAGTTCTTC
CDR3aa: CASSYNVAGDEQFF

v_gene: TRBV20-1
j_gene: TRBJ2-1
abundance: few
d_gene: TRBD2
CDR3nt: TGCCAAGCCCGGGCGGGAGGGACCTACAATGAGCAGTTCTTC
CDR3aa: CQARAGGTYNEQFF

v_gene: TRBV6-2/TRBV6-3
j_gene: TRBJ2-7
abundance: many
d_gene: -
CDR3nt: TGTGCCAGCAGTTACGCGCCCTCCTACGAGCAGTACTTC
CDR3aa: CASSYAPSYEQYF

v_gene: TRBV12-3/TRBV12-4
j_gene: TRBJ1-5
abundance: many
d_gene: TRBD1
CDR3nt: TGTGCCAGCAGTTTAGGACTGGGACAGACCTATCAGCCCCAGCATTTT
CDR3aa: CASSLGLGQTYQPQHF

v_gene: TRBV5-4
j_gene: TRBJ2-1
abundance: many
d_gene: -
CDR3nt: TGTGCCAGCAGCCCAGCCGCTAACAATGAGCAGTTCTTC
CDR3aa: CASSPAANNEQFF

v_gene: TRBV28
j_gene: TRBJ2-2
abundance: many
d_gene: TRBD1
CDR3nt: TGTGCCAGCAGTTTAATAGGGACAGGGCACACCGGGGAGCTGTTTTTT
CDR3aa: CASSLIGTGHTGELFF

v_gene: TRBV5-5
j_gene: TRBJ2-7
abundance: few
d_gene: -
CDR3nt: TGTGCCAGCAGCCTCCTCGGGACGTCCTACGAGCAGTACTTC
CDR3aa: CASSLLGTSYEQYF

v_gene: TRBV18
j_gene: TRBJ1-3
abundance: few
d_gene: -
CDR3nt: TGTGCCAGCTCACCAGGCGGGGACTCTGGAAACACCATATATTTT
CDR3aa: CASSPGGDSGNTIYF

v_gene: TRBV5-1
j_gene: TRBJ2-7
abundance: many
d_gene: TRBD1
CDR3nt: TGCGCCAGCAGCCCAAGACAGGGGGCTGGGAACGAGCAGTACTTC
CDR3aa: CASSPRQGAGNEQYF

v_gene: TRBV29-1
j_gene: TRBJ1-1
abundance: few
d_gene: -
CDR3nt: TGCAGCGTAGCAACCGGGACCCACACGAACACTGAAGCTTTCTTT
CDR3aa: CSVATGTHTNTEAFF

v_gene: TRBV27
j_gene: TRBJ2-5
abundance: many
d_gene: TRBD2
CDR3nt: TGTGCCAGCACCCGGACTAGCGGGAGGCAAGAGACCCAGTACTTC
CDR3aa: CASTRTSGRQETQYF

v_gene: TRBV4-1
j_gene: TRBJ2-1
abundance: few
d_gene: TRBD2
CDR3nt: TGCGCCAGCAGCCAACCGGGACTAGCGGGAGGTGAGCAGTTCTTC
CDR3aa: CASSQPGLAGGEQFF

v_gene: TRBV19
j_gene: TRBJ1-1
abundance: -
d_gene: -
CDR3nt: TGTGCCAGTAGCCGAGACGGACGGGCGAACACTGAAGCTTTCTTT
CDR3aa: CASSRDGRANTEAFF

v_gene: TRBV9
j_gene: TRBJ2-7
abundance: -
d_gene: -
CDR3nt: TGTGCCAGCAGCGTAGCTCCAGGGAGAGAGCAGTACTTC
CDR3aa: CASSVAPGREQYF

v_gene: TRBV28
j_gene: TRBJ2-5
abundance: many
d_gene: TRBD1
CDR3nt: TGTGCCAGCAGTTTAAGGACAGGGCTAGAAGAGACCCAGTACTTC
CDR3aa: CASSLRTGLEETQYF

v_gene: TRBV9
j_gene: TRBJ1-2
abundance: few
d_gene: -
CDR3nt: TGTGCCAGCAGCGTAGCGTCCAATACTAGGTATGGCTACACCTTC
CDR3aa: CASSVASNTRYGYTF

v_gene: TRBV6-1
j_gene: TRBJ1-2
abundance: -
d_gene: -
CDR3nt: TGTGCCAGCAGTGAAGGTCCCGGAGCTAACTATGGCTACACCTTC
CDR3aa: CASSEGPGANYGYTF

v_gene: TRBV19
j_gene: TRBJ2-1
abundance: -
d_gene: -
CDR3nt: TGTGCCAGTAGTATGACAGAATACAATGAGCAGTTCTTC
CDR3aa: CASSMTEYNEQFF

v_gene: TRBV27
j_gene: TRBJ1-1
abundance: -
d_gene: -
CDR3nt: TGTGCCAGCAGTTTATGGGGGGCTCTGAACACTGAAGCTTTCTTT
CDR3aa: CASSLWGALNTEAFF

v_gene: TRBV5-1
j_gene: TRBJ1-5
abundance: -
d_gene: TRBD1
CDR3nt: TGCGCCAGCAGCTTACAGGGGACCAACGATCAGCCCCAGCATTTT
CDR3aa: CASSLQGTNDQPQHF

v_gene: TRBV2
j_gene: TRBJ2-5
abundance: few
d_gene: TRBD2
CDR3nt: TGTGCCAGCGGGAGCGGGAGGGGGGAGGAGACCCAGTACTTC
CDR3aa: CASGSGRGEETQYF

v_gene: TRBV20-1
j_gene: TRBJ2-7
abundance: many
d_gene: -
CDR3nt: TGCAGTGCCCCCCGGGCAGGGCCCTACGAGCAGTACTTC
CDR3aa: CSAPRAGPYEQYF

v_gene: TRBV20-1
j_gene: TRBJ1-2
abundance: few
d_gene: -
CDR3nt: TGCCCTCGACCCCCTAAAGGACAGAACTATGGCTACACCTTC
CDR3aa: CPRPPKGQNYGYTF

v_gene: TRBV24-1
j_gene: TRBJ2-3
abundance: few
d_gene: TRBD2
CDR3nt: TGTGCCACCAGTGATTTGTGGTCTAGCGGGGGGACAGATACGCAGTATTTT
CDR3aa: CATSDLWSSGGTDTQYF

v_gene: TRBV7-9
j_gene: TRBJ1-5
abundance: many
d_gene: -
CDR3nt: TGTGCCAGCAGCCCCCGACAGGCAAATCAGCCCCAGCATTTT
CDR3aa: CASSPRQANQPQHF

v_gene: TRBV15
j_gene: TRBJ2-5
abundance: once
d_gene: TRBD1
CDR3nt: TGTGCCACCAGCAGGGGACAGGCAGGGCGGGGAGAGACCCAGTACTTC
CDR3aa: CATSRGQAGRGETQYF

v_gene: TRBV5-1
j_gene: TRBJ2-1
abundance: -
d_gene: -
CDR3nt: TGTGCCAGCAGCTTACTGGGGGCGGATGAGCAGTTCTTC
CDR3aa: CASSLLGADEQFF

v_gene: TRBV20-1
j_gene: TRBJ2-3
abundance: many
d_gene: TRBD2
CDR3nt: TGCAGTGCTAGACGACTAGCGGGTAGCACAGATACGCAGTATTTT
CDR3aa: CSARRLAGSTDTQYF

v_gene: TRBV20-1
j_gene: TRBJ2-3
abundance: few
d_gene: -
CDR3nt: TGCAGTGCCAGTCCTTTAGCAGGACCCCGAGTCCCAGATACGCAGTATTTT
CDR3aa: CSASPLAGPRVPDTQYF

v_gene: TRBV11-2
j_gene: TRBJ1-2
abundance: many
d_gene: -
CDR3nt: TGTGCCAGCAGCTTAAGGCGTACCGCCCACTATGGCTACACCTTC
CDR3aa: CASSLRRTAHYGYTF

v_gene: TRBV29-1
j_gene: TRBJ1-1
abundance: many
d_gene: -
CDR3nt: TGCAGCGTTGGTTGGGGGGGCGGGGGGAGCACTGAAGCTTTCTTT
CDR3aa: CSVGWGGGGSTEAFF

v_gene: TRBV11-3
j_gene: TRBJ2-3
abundance: many
d_gene: TRBD1
CDR3nt: TGTGCCAGCAGCCCAGGGGGTATACACACAGATACGCAGTATTTT
CDR3aa: CASSPGGIHTDTQYF

v_gene: TRBV9
j_gene: TRBJ1-2
abundance: few
d_gene: TRBD1
CDR3nt: TGTGCCAGCAGCGCCGGACAGGGGGCGGATGGCTACACCTTC
CDR3aa: CASSAGQGADGYTF